One sample yielded the 30 T cell receptor beta chains listed below, sequenced in a study of blood T cell repertoires in COVID-19. The protocol was immunoSEQ multiplex PCR, while the TCRdb copy is restricted to in-frame clones and leaves out a portion. The data hold approximately 72,000 clones, with about nine tenths observed a single time. Sequenced: peripheral blood. All receptors come from a woman in her sixties or seventies with acute or convalescent COVID-19.

This clone has a handful of counts. DNA of the CDR3: TGCAGTGCTAGTACGGACAGGGGATTCACTGAAGCTTTCTTT. Translating it yields CSASTDRGFTEAFF. V and J are TRBV20-1 and TRBJ1-1; the match to TRBD1 covers 9 bases. J gave up 4 bases and V 3 bases, and 6 bases lay outside the gene matches. Germline CDR1 reads DFQATT; CDR2 reads SNEGSKA (reference sequence). The CDR3 runs to 14 residues.

The chain couples TRBV19 to TRBJ2-1, with 8 bases fitting TRBD1. The CDR3 spans 16 residues. Germline V CDR1 and CDR2: LNHDA, SQIVND (reference sequence). V shed 5 bases and J 1 base; nucleotides not matched to a gene: 7. The DNA of the CDR3 is TGTGCCAGTAGTGACCCCGGACAGGGTTCCTACAATGAGCAGTTCTTC. Encoded protein: CASSDPGQGSYNEQFF.

The V and J genes are TRBV2 and TRBJ1-1; TRBD1 is a possible D gene (6 bases). The CDR3 consists of 18 residues. Germline V gives CDR1 SNHLY, CDR2 FYNNEI. The V end was cut by 1 base, the J end by 0 bases, with 18 bases between. The CDR3 sequence is CASSEGYRGGKLNTEAFF. As DNA, the CDR3 is TGTGCCAGCAGTGAAGGGTACCGGGGGGGCAAATTGAACACTGAAGCTTTCTTT.

The chain links TRBV9 to TRBJ1-2; tentative D call: TRBD1 (6 bases). V lost 0 bases and J 1 base, leaving 13 bases between the germline ends. Germline V gene lookup returns CDR1 SGDLS and CDR2 YYNGEE. The CDR3 is 16 amino acids. CDR3 protein: CASSVGTGTLNYGYTF. The CDR3 DNA reads TGTGCCAGCAGCGTAGGAACAGGGACCCTTAACTATGGCTACACCTTC.

The V and J genes are TRBV3-1 (or the pseudogene TRBV3-2) and TRBJ2-6; 12 nucleotides agree with TRBD1. The germline V gene has CDR1 LGHDT and CDR2 YNNKEL (reference sequence). The CDR3 sequence is 17 residues long. With V trimmed by 4 bases and J by 4 bases, 5 bases remained unmatched. The DNA of the CDR3 is TGTGCCAGCAGCCGGCGGGACAGGGGGCAGGGGGCCAACGTCCTGACTTTC. It codes for CASSRRDRGQGANVLTF.

This chain joins TRBV2 and TRBJ2-1, with 13 nucleotides matching TRBD2. The ends lost 4 bases at V and 6 bases at J; junction bases unmatched: 3. Looked up from germline, CDR1 is SNHLY and CDR2 is FYNNEI. This CDR3 region has 15 residues. The CDR3 loop is CASSGGLAGVNEQFF. CDR3 nucleotide sequence: TGTGCCAGCAGTGGAGGACTAGCGGGGGTCAATGAGCAGTTCTTC. Full variable domain (outside the CDR3, taken from reference TRBV2 and TRBJ2-1): EPEVTQTPSHQVTQMGQEVILRCVPISNHLYFYWYRQILGQKVEFLVSFYNNEISEKSEIFDDQFSVERPDGSNFTLKIRSTKLEDSAMYFCASSGGLAGVNEQFFGPGTRLTVL.

The V call is TRBV7-9, the J call TRBJ2-7, with 7 nucleotides matching TRBD1. Germline V lookup: CDR1 SEHNR, CDR2 FQNEAQ (reference sequence). J was trimmed by 3 bases and V by 4 bases; bases with no gene match: 3. This CDR3 is built from 13 residues. The CDR3 region has the DNA TGTGCCAGCAGCTCCGGGACAGACTACGAGCAGTACTTC. Its translation is CASSSGTDYEQYF.

DNA for the CDR3: TGTGCCAGCAGCTTTGGACTAGCGGGGGGCACCGGGGAGCTGTTTTTT. Translated, it gives CASSFGLAGGTGELFF. The chain couples TRBV5-4 to TRBJ2-2; TRBD2 agrees at 14 bases. Germline V gene sequence: CDR1 SGHNT, CDR2 YYREEE (reference sequence). The CDR3 is made up of 16 amino acids. V shed 2 bases, J shed 4 bases, and the junction held 1 base outside the gene matches.

This clone has a handful of counts. This rearrangement joins TRBV6-6 to TRBJ2-3, with 9 positions matching TRBD1. CDR1 is MNHNY and CDR2 is SVGAGI in the germline V gene (reference sequence). The ends lost 10 bases at V and 1 base at J; junction bases unmatched: 6. This CDR3 has 14 residues. CDR3 protein: CATNRDRGTDTQYF. Written as DNA, the CDR3 is TGTGCCACGAACCGGGACAGGGGCACAGATACGCAGTATTTT.

The chain couples TRBV2 to TRBJ1-4, with 9 bases identical to TRBD1. The V gene's germline CDR1 is SNHLY and CDR2 FYNNEI. V lost 2 bases, J lost 6 bases, and 4 bases stayed unmatched. This CDR3 contains 15 residues. CDR3 nucleotide sequence: TGTGCCAGCAGTGAATTACAGGGGGCTGATGAAAAACTGTTTTTT. Encoded protein: CASSELQGADEKLFF.

The chain is built from TRBV7-9 and TRBJ1-4; D is possibly TRBD1 (5 bases). The CDR3 consists of 14 residues. V shed 3 bases and J shed 10 bases, with 15 bases lying between them. Per germline, CDR1 SEHNR and CDR2 FQNEAQ (reference sequence). CDR3 region: CASSLGGEGSKLFF. DNA of the CDR3: TGTGCCAGCAGCTTGGGGGGTGAGGGATCAAAACTGTTTTTT.

The chain employs TRBV5-5 and TRBJ2-5; 8 nucleotides agree with TRBD1. Looked up from germline, CDR1 is SGHKS and CDR2 is YYEKEE (reference sequence). This CDR3 comprises 14 residues. Trimming at V came to 3 bases and at J to 5 bases, leaving 6 bases not matched to a gene. CDR3 protein: CASSSTGEWETQYF. The CDR3 nucleotides are TGTGCCAGCAGCTCGACAGGGGAGTGGGAGACCCAGTACTTC.

With respect to this clone: A read error may account for a junction end that differs from germline. V usage is TRBV7-2 and J usage is TRBJ2-4; D is uncertain. CDR3 length equals 12 residues. Germline-derived CDR1 and CDR2 are SGHTA and FQGNSA. The CDR3 sequence: CASSLGVGVNHF. CDR3 nucleotide sequence: TGTGCCAGCAGCTTAGGAGTAGGAGTCAACCACTTC. Combining the CDR3 with reference TRBV7-2 and TRBJ2-4 gives the whole variable domain GAGVSQSPSNKVTEKGKDVELRCDPISGHTALYWYRQSLGQGLEFLIYFQGNSAPDKSGLPSDRFSAERTGGSVSTLTIQRTQQEDSAVYLCASSLGVGVNHFGAGTRLSVL.

The chain carries TRBV30 and TRBJ1-1; 11 bases are shared with TRBD1. CDR1 is GTSNPN, CDR2 SVGIG, per germline (reference sequence). There are 13 residues in the CDR3. The V gene end was trimmed by 3 bases and the J gene end by 5 bases; junction bases not matched to a gene: 2. The CDR3 region has the DNA TGTGCCTGGAGGGACAGGGGGCGTACTGAAGCTTTCTTT. Protein sequence: CAWRDRGRTEAFF.

The chain carries TRBV6-2 or TRBV6-3 and TRBJ1-5, with D unclear. This CDR3 is built from 14 residues. Trimming took 6 bases from V and 6 from J, leaving 15 bases between them. Germline loops: CDR1 MNHEY, CDR2 SVGEGT. CDR3 DNA sequence: TGTGCCAGCAGCCGTGGAACGAGCGGTCAGCCCCAGCATTTT. Translation: CASSRGTSGQPQHF.

The chain is built from TRBV7-6 and TRBJ1-1, with 12 nucleotides matching TRBD1. V gave up 4 bases and J gave up 4 bases; unmatched junction bases: 4. Germline loops: CDR1 SGHVS, CDR2 FNYEAQ. The CDR3 spans 15 residues. Written as DNA, the CDR3 is TGTGCCAGCAGCTCGGGACAGGGGGCGGGCACTGAAGCTTTCTTT. Its protein product is CASSSGQGAGTEAFF.

Notes on this clone: No DNA is shown, since the ends of the CDR3 on it are uncertain; the CDR3 is the one TCRdb lists. This sequence joins TRBV1 and TRBJ2-3; the D segment call TRBD2 is taken from the table without a DNA check. TRBV1 is labeled a pseudogene. The CDR3 comprises 18 residues, both ends counted. CDR3 region: CTSSHGYWASGIIDTQYF.

The genes are TRBV27 and TRBJ2-1; D remains ambiguous. This CDR3 is 12 amino acids long. The germline V gene has CDR1 MNHEY and CDR2 SMNVEV (reference sequence). V lost 6 bases to trimming and J lost 10 bases, with 13 bases between them. The CDR3 protein is CASRETIGEQFF. The CDR3, as DNA: TGTGCCAGCAGGGAGACCATCGGGGAGCAGTTCTTC.

This rearrangement joins TRBV6-1 to TRBJ1-2; D may be TRBD1 (6 bases). The germline V gene encodes CDR1 MNHNS and CDR2 SASEGT. This CDR3 has 16 amino acids. Trimming stripped 2 bases from V and 4 bases from J, with 17 bases between. DNA for the CDR3: TGTGCCAGCAGTGAAATTTCGGGGGGGCTCAGCTATGGCTACACCTTC. This sequence encodes CASSEISGGLSYGYTF.

The chain uses TRBV7-8 and TRBJ2-7, with a weak D call TRBD1 (5 bases). V was cut by 3 bases and J by 0 bases, with 21 bases left in between. CDR1 and CDR2 (germline): SGHVS, FQNEAQ. The CDR3 is 18 residues long. Here the CDR3 reads CASSLLSQKGDLSYEQYF. The CDR3 region has the DNA TGTGCCAGCAGCTTGCTGTCGCAAAAAGGGGATCTCTCCTACGAGCAGTACTTC.

The chain is built from TRBV10-3 and TRBJ2-3; D is undetermined. The CDR3 has 14 residues. V was shortened by 10 bases and J by 2 bases, with 16 bases between the two germline ends. Germline V gene lookup returns CDR1 ENHRY and CDR2 SYGVKD. Here the CDR3 DNA reads TGTGCCACCGCCAGGATTAAGCCCACAGATACGCAGTATTTT. Translated: CATARIKPTDTQYF.

This clone was recorded only once. The gene calls are TRBV29-1 and TRBJ2-5, with D maybe TRBD2 (6 bases). Trimming shortened V by 5 bases and J by 4 bases, and 14 bases separated the two germline ends. Per the germline V gene, CDR1 is SQVTM and CDR2 is ANQGSEA. The CDR3 loop spans 13 amino acids. The CDR3 region is CSVRDGSGETQYF. CDR3 coding DNA: TGCAGCGTTCGGGACGGGAGCGGAGAGACCCAGTACTTC.

The chain joins TRBV18 to TRBJ2-5; 8 bases fit TRBD1. The V and J ends lost 3 bases and 7 bases, in that order; junction bases with no gene match: 7. Germline lookup yields CDR1 KGHSH and CDR2 LQKENI. This CDR3 is 14 amino acids long. In DNA form, the CDR3 reads TGTGCCAGCTCACCTGCGGACAGGGCCCGGACCCAGTACTTC. Its translation: CASSPADRARTQYF.

The chain joins TRBV5-1 to TRBJ2-1, with TRBD1 matching over 7 bases. The CDR3 runs 14 residues. After removal of 5 bases from V and 4 bases from J, the junction contained 6 bases not matched to a gene. CDR1 and CDR2 from the germline V gene are SGHRS and YFSETQ. CDR3 region: CASSPGTEYNEQFF. Written as DNA, the CDR3 is TGCGCCAGCAGTCCCGGGACAGAATACAATGAGCAGTTCTTC. Supplemented by reference TRBV5-1 and TRBJ2-1, the full variable domain reads KAGVTQTPRYLIKTRGQQVTLSCSPISGHRSVSWYQQTPGQGLQFLFEYFSETQRNKGNFPGRFSGRQFSNSRSEMNVSTLELGDSALYLCASSPGTEYNEQFFGPGTRLTVL.

The chain employs TRBV19 and TRBJ2-1, with D possibly being TRBD2 (6 bases). CDR3 length: 13 residues. The ends were cut back, 1 base at V and 11 bases at J, with 12 bases in the middle. The germline CDR1 and CDR2 sequences are LNHDA and SQIVND (reference sequence). CDR3 nucleotide sequence: TGTGCCAGTAGTATAGTGGCTAGCGTTAAGCAGTTCTTC. Translation: CASSIVASVKQFF.

V gene TRBV30 combines with J gene TRBJ1-1; a possible D gene is TRBD1 (6 bases). Trimming left V 1 base short and J 0 bases short, with 9 bases between. Germline CDR1 is GTSNPN and CDR2 is SVGIG (reference sequence). The CDR3 loop spans 14 amino acids. CDR3 nucleotide sequence: TGTGCCTGGAGTGAACCAGGGGTGAACACTGAAGCTTTCTTT. This codes for CAWSEPGVNTEAFF.

This clone has a single count. The chain carries TRBV5-4 and TRBJ2-7, with 7 bases aligning to TRBD1. Germline V lookup: CDR1 SGHNT, CDR2 YYREEE (reference sequence). Germline trimming cut 4 bases from V and 2 bases from J; bases unmatched to any gene: 3. The CDR3 has 13 residues. The CDR3 loop reads CASSIQGTYEQYF. Written as DNA, the CDR3 is TGTGCCAGCAGCATACAGGGGACCTACGAGCAGTACTTC.

V is TRBV19 and J is TRBJ2-7, with D uncertain. This CDR3 region has 13 residues. Trimming removed 3 bases from V and 4 bases from J, with 10 bases in between. In germline, CDR1 is LNHDA, CDR2 SQIVND (reference sequence). Here the CDR3 DNA reads TGTGCCAGTAGTATTTTTGTCCGTTACGAGCAGTACTTC. This translates into CASSIFVRYEQYF.

The chain is built from TRBV16 and TRBJ2-1, with D possibly being TRBD1 (6 bases). V was trimmed by 2 bases and J by 7 bases, leaving 12 bases between them. This CDR3 region has 14 residues. Germline V gene lookup returns CDR1 KGHSY and CDR2 FQNENV. The DNA of the CDR3 is TGTGCCAGCAGCCAAGTGGGGGCCTCAAATGAGCAGTTCTTC. Its protein is CASSQVGASNEQFF.

The V gene is TRBV19, the J gene TRBJ2-5; D may be TRBD1 (6 bases). The CDR3 extends over 12 amino acids. V was shortened by 9 bases and J by 2 bases, with 10 bases between the two germline ends. The germline CDR1 and CDR2 sequences are LNHDA and SQIVND (reference sequence). This CDR3 reads CASRGPQETQYF. CDR3 DNA: TGTGCCAGCAGGGGCCCACAAGAGACCCAGTACTTC.